A selection of T cell receptor beta chains follows, all from one sample in a study of cytomegalovirus exposure and HLA in healthy donors. TCRdb keeps only in-frame clones here, not all; method: immunoSEQ multiplex PCR. The data show tens of thousands of clones, roughly 93% seen once. Sequenced input: PBMCs. These receptors were taken from a woman aged 25 to 39 in good health and CMV-seronegative. Both conserved end residues are part of each CDR3.

TRBJ1-1 | TRBV7-3 | CASSLTGTRNRGGTEAFF
TRBJ1-1 | TRBV14 | CASSQQGSGIPEAFF
TRBJ1-2 | TRBV6-5 | CASGGGNYGYTF
TRBJ2-1 | TRBV10-2 | CASRLQGARNEQFF
TRBJ1-6 | TRBV6-1 | CASTREVSYNSPLHF
TRBJ1-2 | TRBV7-9 | CASSAKGQEGYGYTF
TRBJ2-1 | TRBV5-6 | CASSLGLAGHSYNEQFF
TRBJ2-7 | TRBV7-8 | CASSFGTVEQYF
TRBJ1-5 | TRBV28 | CASSLTIGIQPQHF
TRBJ2-2 | TRBV9 | CASSPRTSGIAGELFF
TRBJ2-4 | TRBV6-5 | CASSYDSSGTNIQYF
TRBJ1-6 | TRBV7-6 | CASSLDRFSNSPLHF
TRBJ1-5 | TRBV2 | CASSELYSNQPQHF
TRBJ1-2 | TRBV29-1 | CSVPGQRNYGYTF
TRBJ2-7 | TRBV7-2 | CASSLSGGGLYEQYF
TRBJ2-3 | TRBV4-3 | CASSQEGKRGPRDTQYF
TRBJ2-3 | TRBV7-8 | CASSLLGTSGGRDTQYF
TRBJ2-1 | TRBV6-1 | CASSHSGAVYNEQFF
TRBJ2-1 | TRBV5-1 | CASRSGLAGGDLRYNEQFF
TRBJ2-2 | TRBV5-5 | CASSPGLASIGELFF
TRBJ1-1 | TRBV28 | CASRMGQGALAFF
TRBJ1-2 | TRBV28 | CASSYSGTLKDGYTF
TRBJ2-2 | TRBV27 | CASWKDGGAGELFF
TRBJ2-2 | TRBV7-2 | CASSPSVSETGELFF
TRBJ2-3 | TRBV30 | CAWSVGGGADTQYF
TRBJ1-1 | TRBV7-3 | CASSQTGGTNTEAFF
TRBJ1-2 | TRBV7-9 | CASSLTRGQGAGYTF
TRBJ1-2 | TRBV6-5 | CASSPPKTGGKSYTF
TRBJ1-1 | TRBV7-9 | CASSLDSSNTEAFF
TRBJ2-7 | TRBV18 | CASSQRQGAPLEQYF
TRBJ1-5 | TRBV11-2 | CASSFGVGQPQHF
TRBJ2-5 | TRBV27 | CASSLSRQETQYF
TRBJ2-1 | TRBV11-2 | CASMLTSGGNEQFF
TRBJ2-3 | TRBV5-8 | CANSFSDTQYF
TRBJ1-2 | TRBV4-2 | CASSQVEGFNYGYTF
TRBJ1-5 | TRBV6-5 | CASSLAGLPNQPQHF
TRBJ2-1 | TRBV29-1 | CSVDAGPEQFF
TRBJ2-7 | TRBV18 | CASSLGQGSSYEQYF
TRBJ2-7 | TRBV4-1 | CASSQGSTGAYEQYF
TRBJ2-5 | TRBV5-1 | CASSLAGEATGTQYF
TRBJ1-1 | TRBV6-5 | CASSPAGLWEAFF
TRBJ2-3 | TRBV5-1 | CASSSGLAGPDTQYF
TRBJ2-3 | TRBV27 | CASSSREGYNLDTQYF
TRBJ2-3 | TRBV28 | CANSQRGGGSDTQYF
TRBJ1-1 | TRBV7-3 | CASSRDRGTTEAFF
TRBJ2-5 | TRBV5-6 | CASSLAGTGVGETQYF
TRBJ2-5 | TRBV9 | CASSPGTGVVQETQYF
TRBJ2-2 | TRBV10-3 | CAISWTSGYTGELFF
TRBJ2-7 | TRBV9 | CASSVDSSGRYEQYF